The 8 T cell receptor beta chains in this list originate from one sample, sequenced in a study of blood T cell repertoires in COVID-19. Method: immunoSEQ multiplex PCR; TCRdb's copy keeps in-frame clones and lacks some. Seen here are approximately 100,000 clones, roughly 76% observed once, and the top ten hold 10%. The sample was peripheral blood. These receptors were taken from a human donor in a cohort sampled during active COVID-19.

This clone was observed once. The rearrangement links TRBV4-3 to TRBJ1-3; unclear D gene. Germline V gene data show CDR1 as LGHNA and CDR2 as YSLEER. With 1 base removed from V and 0 bases from J, the gap between germline ends came to 7 bases. The length of the CDR3 is 15 residues. The CDR3 DNA follows: TGCGCCAGCAGCCAAGTAGGGAGCTCTGGAAACACCATATATTTT. Translating it yields CASSQVGSSGNTIYF.

This chain joins TRBV9 and TRBJ1-5; D gene unclear. CDR1 and CDR2 (germline): SGDLS, YYNGEE. V lost 0 bases and J lost 4, with 11 bases in between. The CDR3 consists of 15 residues. The CDR3, as DNA: TGTGCCAGCAGCGTAGGCTGGCGGCAAAATCAGCCCCAGCATTTT. It yields the protein CASSVGWRQNQPQHF.

V is TRBV6-2 or TRBV6-3 and J is TRBJ2-7; 8 bases are a match to TRBD1. The J segment lost 2 bases and the V segment lost 5 bases, leaving 8 bases of the junction unmatched. The CDR3 has 15 residues. Germline V CDR1 and CDR2: MNHEY, SVGEGT. The CDR3 sequence: CASSTRTGTAYEQYF. In DNA form, the CDR3 reads TGTGCCAGCAGTACCCGGACAGGGACGGCCTACGAGCAGTACTTC.

The CDR3 bases are TGTGCCAGCGGGGGGACAGTAGGATCTAACTATGGCTACACCTTC. Residues: CASGGTVGSNYGYTF. This chain connects TRBV6-6 to TRBJ1-2; TRBD1 matches 7 bases. Trimming removed 8 bases from V and 0 bases from J; junction bases left unmatched: 9. CDR1 is MNHNY and CDR2 is SVGAGI in the germline V gene (reference sequence). CDR3 size: 15 residues.

This chain connects TRBV30 to TRBJ1-1, with 8 positions matching TRBD1. Germline V gives CDR1 GTSNPN, CDR2 SVGIG (reference sequence). The CDR3 runs 13 residues. Germline trimming cut 7 bases from V and 5 bases from J; bases unmatched to any gene: 9. The CDR3 DNA follows: TGTGCCTTAACCCAGGGGGCGTTTACTGAAGCTTTCTTT. Translated: CALTQGAFTEAFF. Using reference TRBV30 and TRBJ1-1 for the parts outside the CDR3, the full variable domain is SQTIHQWPATLVQPVGSPLSLECTVEGTSNPNLYWYRQAAGRGLQLLFYSVGIGQISSEVPQNLSASRPQDRQFILSSKKLLLSDSGFYLCALTQGAFTEAFFGQGTRLTVV.

This chain links TRBV5-3 with TRBJ1-5, with 11 bases matching TRBD1. TRBV5-3 is known as an ORF, though its function is uncertain. J gave up 4 bases and V 4 bases, and 10 bases lay outside the gene matches. The CDR3 extends over 17 amino acids. CDR3 region: CARSTKDRGLLNQPQHF. As DNA, the CDR3 is TGTGCCAGAAGCACCAAGGACAGGGGGCTGCTAAATCAGCCCCAGCATTTT.

This chain connects TRBV29-1 to TRBJ1-1; TRBD1 aligns across 7 bases. From germline, CDR1 is SQVTM and CDR2 ANQGSEA. V trimming: 6 bases; J trimming: 0 bases; junction bases outside the gene matches: 4. The CDR3 totals 13 residues. CDR3 sequence (DNA): TGCAGCGTACAGACAGGGATGAACACTGAAGCTTTCTTT. The encoded protein is CSVQTGMNTEAFF.

This rearrangement joins TRBV27 to TRBJ2-7, with 11 bases identical to TRBD2. V lost 5 bases and J lost 10; bases outside the gene matches: 10. The CDR3 is 14 amino acids. The germline gives CDR1 MNHEY, CDR2 SMNVEV (reference sequence). This CDR3 is CASSGGLAALDQYF. CDR3 in DNA: TGTGCCAGCAGTGGGGGACTAGCGGCCTTGGACCAGTACTTC.